This T cell receptor beta chain was captured in a study of memory B cells and T cells in multiple sclerosis. Study-wide points: Compartments had unequal clone-set sizes, affecting shared clonotype counts.

Some clones are missing from TCRdb's copy, which holds only in-frame ones; the method was immunoSEQ multiplex PCR. The data show 8,000 or so clones, around 50% seen once. About this clone itself: Its antigen is not known.

This CDR3 region has 17 residues. V lost 5 bases to trimming and J lost 5 bases; unmatched junction nucleotides: 11. In germline, CDR1 is SEHNR, CDR2 FQNEAQ (reference sequence). V usage is TRBV7-9 and J usage is TRBJ1-6; 8 nucleotides align to TRBD1. Sequencing used memory (CD45RO+) CD8+ T cells from blood. The source is a human donor with multiple sclerosis. Written as DNA, the CDR3 is TGTGCCAGCAGCAATTTACTTGGGACAGGCGATAATTCACCCCTCCACTTT. Its translation is CASSNLLGTGDNSPLHF. Looking up the rest from reference TRBV7-9 and TRBJ1-6 gives the full variable domain: DTGVSQNPRHKITKRGQNVTFRCDPISEHNRLYWYRQTLGQGPEFLTYFQNEAQLEKSRLLSDRFSAERPKGSFSTLEIQRTEQGDSAMYLCASSNLLGTGDNSPLHFGNGTRLTVT.